A single sample is the source of the 21 T cell receptor beta chains below, sequenced in a study of PD-L1 blockade in urothelial cancer. Assay used: immunoSEQ multiplex PCR; TCRdb lists only in-frame clones, some missing. Among about 51,000 clones, around 88% were seen once, and the ten largest hold approximately 16%. The sample was PBMCs, taken around atezolizumab (anti-PD-L1) treatment. These receptors came from a man aged 55 to 69 with urothelial cancer.

This chain links TRBV29-1 with TRBJ1-5, with D hard to call. The CDR3 spans 13 residues. Trimming removed 1 base at V and 3 bases at J, with 7 bases between. Per the germline V gene, CDR1 is SQVTM and CDR2 is ANQGSEA. CDR3 residues: CSVEGGPNQPQHF. The CDR3 DNA sequence: TGCAGCGTTGAAGGCGGCCCCAATCAGCCCCAGCATTTT.

The V call is TRBV5-4, the J call TRBJ2-3; D unclear. The CDR3 runs to 15 residues. Germline assignment: CDR1 SGHNT and CDR2 YYREEE (reference sequence). V lost 0 bases, J lost 0 bases, and 8 bases lay in between. CDR3 DNA: TGTGCCAGCAGCTTGGACAGCTATAGCACAGATACGCAGTATTTT. Its translation: CASSLDSYSTDTQYF.

In this sample, this clone turned up once. The V and J genes are TRBV2 and TRBJ1-5; D is possibly TRBD1 (6 bases). This CDR3 has 13 amino acids. V was shortened by 5 bases and J by 5 bases, with 10 bases between the two germline ends. CDR1 and CDR2 from the germline V gene are SNHLY and FYNNEI. The CDR3 sequence is CASSQGPDQPQHF. The CDR3 bases are TGTGCCAGCAGTCAGGGGCCTGATCAGCCCCAGCATTTT.

The genes are TRBV9 and TRBJ2-1; 8 bases map to TRBD2. Trimming removed 3 bases from V and 4 bases from J; junction bases left unmatched: 9. This CDR3 spans 16 amino acids. Looked up from germline, CDR1 is SGDLS and CDR2 is YYNGEE. The CDR3 loop reads CASSESSGINYNEQFF. The CDR3 bases are TGTGCCAGCAGCGAAAGTAGCGGGATAAATTACAATGAGCAGTTCTTC.

The J gene is TRBJ1-3, the V gene TRBV6-5; no clear D. CDR1 MNHEY and CDR2 SVGAGI come from the germline V gene. V lost 2 bases, J lost 0 bases, and 5 bases lay in between. This CDR3 comprises 14 residues. This CDR3 reads CASSYAGSGNTIYF. The CDR3 DNA is TGTGCCAGCAGTTACGCAGGCTCTGGAAACACCATATATTTT.

The chain employs TRBV29-1 and TRBJ1-1, with TRBD1 matching 7 bases. The CDR3 covers 13 residues. Germline-derived CDR1 and CDR2 are SQVTM and ANQGSEA. With 6 bases clipped from V and 1 base from J, the junction kept 5 bases outside the gene matches. CDR3 bases: TGCAGCGTCAGATGGGACAGGAACACTGAAGCTTTCTTT. The encoded protein is CSVRWDRNTEAFF.

This rearrangement joins TRBV7-2 to TRBJ1-5, with D perhaps matching TRBD1 (5 bases). V dropped 1 base and J dropped 2 bases, with 15 bases sitting between them. There are 17 residues in the CDR3. CDR1 and CDR2 (germline): SGHTA, FQGNSA. The CDR3 DNA follows: TGTGCCAGCAGCTTAGGCGGGGGTCCGGGCGGCAATCAGCCCCAGCATTTT. The encoded protein is CASSLGGGPGGNQPQHF.

CDR3 sequence reads: CASGTGGGTNEKLFF. CDR3 nucleotide sequence: TGTGCCAGCGGGACAGGGGGCGGAACTAATGAAAAACTGTTTTTT. The chain joins TRBV27 to TRBJ1-4; 12 nucleotides align to TRBD1. V trimming: 8 bases; J trimming: 1 base; junction bases outside the gene matches: 2. The germline V gene has CDR1 MNHEY and CDR2 SMNVEV (reference sequence). This CDR3 comprises 15 residues.

This clone was counted a few times. Here the CDR3 reads CASSYGGHNSPLHF. The CDR3 bases are TGTGCCAGCAGTTACGGAGGGCATAATTCACCCCTCCACTTT. The chain recombines TRBV6-5 with TRBJ1-6; no reliable D call. Germline CDR1 MNHEY, CDR2 SVGAGI. V was cut by 2 bases and J by 5 bases, with 7 bases left in between. This CDR3 spans 14 amino acids.

The V gene is TRBV6-4, the J gene TRBJ1-1; no firm D call. V shed 3 bases and J shed 1 base, with 12 bases lying between them. The V gene's germline CDR1 is MRHNA and CDR2 SNTAGT. The CDR3 is 15 amino acids. As DNA, the CDR3 is TGTGCCAGCAGTGAGACCTGGGCATCGAACACTGAAGCTTTCTTT. Translated: CASSETWASNTEAFF.

The CDR3 region is CASSWMIAGVGETQYF. Here the CDR3 DNA reads TGTGCCAGCAGCTGGATGATAGCGGGAGTAGGAGAGACCCAGTACTTC. This chain joins TRBV7-9 and TRBJ2-5, with TRBD2 identical over 9 bases. Germline CDR1 SEHNR, CDR2 FQNEAQ (reference sequence). This CDR3 region has 16 residues. The V gene end was trimmed by 4 bases and the J gene end by 4 bases; junction bases not matched to a gene: 10.

This chain connects TRBV7-2 to TRBJ2-7; the D gene is possibly TRBD2 (6 bases). V was trimmed by 5 bases and J by 2 bases, leaving 16 bases between them. CDR3 size: 15 residues. Germline V lookup: CDR1 SGHTA, CDR2 FQGNSA. CDR3 in DNA: TGTGCCAGCAGCGACGGGACTCTGACAACCTACGAGCAGTACTTC. Protein: CASSDGTLTTYEQYF. Full variable domain (outside the CDR3, taken from reference TRBV7-2 and TRBJ2-7): GAGVSQSPSNKVTEKGKDVELRCDPISGHTALYWYRQSLGQGLEFLIYFQGNSAPDKSGLPSDRFSAERTGGSVSTLTIQRTQQEDSAVYLCASSDGTLTTYEQYFGPGTRLTVT.

The chain couples TRBV4-2 to TRBJ2-3, with 9 bases matching TRBD2. Trimming took 5 bases from V and 9 from J; bases not matched to a gene: 3. This CDR3 has 12 amino acids. Per germline, CDR1 LGHNA and CDR2 YNFKEQ. This CDR3 is CASSDTSGTQYF. Written as DNA, the CDR3 is TGTGCCAGCAGCGACACTAGCGGGACGCAGTATTTT.

The V and J genes are TRBV2 and TRBJ1-2; D is undetermined. Germline assignment: CDR1 SNHLY and CDR2 FYNNEI. V was pared by 7 bases and J by 4 bases, with 16 bases between. The CDR3 is made up of 14 amino acids. The CDR3 sequence: CASTEFTSAYGYTF. The CDR3 DNA is TGTGCCAGCACCGAATTTACAAGCGCCTATGGCTACACCTTC.

V usage is TRBV4-1 and J usage is TRBJ1-1, with TRBD1 matching over 8 bases. The CDR3 covers 14 residues. Germline V lookup: CDR1 MGHRA, CDR2 YSYEKL. After removal of 3 bases from V and 8 bases from J, the junction contained 8 bases not matched to a gene. Here the CDR3 DNA reads TGCGCCAGCAGCCAGATGACAGGGGTAGTCGAAGCTTTCTTT. Amino acid sequence: CASSQMTGVVEAFF.

The V and J genes are TRBV5-1 and TRBJ2-3; 8 positions agree with TRBD2. V trimming: 4 bases; J trimming: 2 bases; junction bases outside the gene matches: 9. Germline V gene sequence: CDR1 SGHRS, CDR2 YFSETQ. CDR3 length: 16 amino acids. The CDR3 nucleotides read TGCGCCAGCAGCACGGGGGGGCCGGTTTTCACAGATACGCAGTATTTT. Encoded protein: CASSTGGPVFTDTQYF.

The genes are TRBV2 and TRBJ2-3; TRBD1 aligns across 7 bases. CDR1 and CDR2 (germline): SNHLY, FYNNEI. Unmatched junction bases numbered 6, after V lost 6 bases and J lost 3 bases. The CDR3 has 14 amino acids. The CDR3 DNA sequence: TGTGCCAGCAGCCCGACAGGGATAACAGATACGCAGTATTTT. Translation: CASSPTGITDTQYF.

In its sample, this clone was seen a few times. V usage is TRBV19 and J usage is TRBJ2-1; D might be TRBD2 (6 bases). CDR3 length: 12 amino acids. Germline loops: CDR1 LNHDA, CDR2 SQIVND (reference sequence). The germline V and J ends were trimmed by 5 bases and 9 bases, with 11 bases remaining between them. CDR3 loop: CASSFGGIEQFF. The CDR3, as DNA: TGTGCCAGTAGTTTCGGGGGTATTGAGCAGTTCTTC. Full variable domain (outside the CDR3, taken from reference TRBV19 and TRBJ2-1): DGGITQSPKYLFRKEGQNVTLSCEQNLNHDAMYWYRQDPGQGLRLIYYSQIVNDFQKGDIAEGYSVSREKKESFPLTVTSAQKNPTAFYLCASSFGGIEQFFGPGTRLTVL.

V usage is TRBV5-1 and J usage is TRBJ1-4; TRBD1 might be the D (6 bases). Germline V gene data show CDR1 as SGHRS and CDR2 as YFSETQ. CDR3 size: 15 residues. The germline V and J ends were trimmed by 3 bases and 0 bases, with 9 bases remaining between them. CDR3 coding DNA: TGCGCCAGCAGCTCGGACAGAGCAACTAATGAAAAACTGTTTTTT. Encoded protein: CASSSDRATNEKLFF.

The genes are TRBV5-1 and TRBJ1-1; weak D call: TRBD1 (5 bases). The CDR3 runs to 16 residues. CDR1 and CDR2 from the germline V gene are SGHRS and YFSETQ. V was pared by 0 bases and J by 1 base, with 13 bases between. In DNA, the CDR3 is TGCGCCAGCAGCTTGGGTCCCAGGGATGCGAACACTGAAGCTTTCTTT. Its protein is CASSLGPRDANTEAFF.

The gene calls are TRBV29-1 and TRBJ2-1; the D gene is possibly TRBD2 (5 bases). This CDR3 is built from 15 residues. The V gene's germline CDR1 is SQVTM and CDR2 ANQGSEA. Trimming took 5 bases from V and 7 from J, leaving 21 bases between them. The CDR3 is CSVNLNGVPHNEQFF. CDR3 nucleotides: TGCAGCGTTAATCTAAACGGGGTGCCCCATAATGAGCAGTTCTTC.